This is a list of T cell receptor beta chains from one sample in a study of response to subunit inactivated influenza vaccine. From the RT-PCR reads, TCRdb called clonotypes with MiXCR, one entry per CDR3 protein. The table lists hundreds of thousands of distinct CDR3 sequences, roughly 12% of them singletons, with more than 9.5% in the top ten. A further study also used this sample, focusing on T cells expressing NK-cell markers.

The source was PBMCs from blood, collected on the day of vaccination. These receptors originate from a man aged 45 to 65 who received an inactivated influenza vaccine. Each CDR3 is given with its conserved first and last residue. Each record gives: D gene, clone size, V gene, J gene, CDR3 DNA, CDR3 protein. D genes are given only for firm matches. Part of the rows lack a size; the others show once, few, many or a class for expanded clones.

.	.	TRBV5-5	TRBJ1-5	TGTGCCAGCAGCCCCGGTATCGGGAAACTGCCCCAGCATTTT	CASSPGIGKLPQHF
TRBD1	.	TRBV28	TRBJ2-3	TGTGCCAGCAGTGTGAGGGGGCTGGGAGATACGCAGTATTTT	CASSVRGLGDTQYF
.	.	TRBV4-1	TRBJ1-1	TGCGCCAGCAGCCAAGGGTTGGCAGGGAACACTGAAGCTTTCTTT	CASSQGLAGNTEAFF
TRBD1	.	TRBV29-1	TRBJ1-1	TGCAGCGGAGGACAGGGAAAGGGCACTGAAGCTTTCTTT	CSGGQGKGTEAFF
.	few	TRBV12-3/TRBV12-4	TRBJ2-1	TGTGCCAGCAGTTTCTCGCGGGGGCCCCCCTACAATGAGCAGTTCTTC	CASSFSRGPPYNEQFF
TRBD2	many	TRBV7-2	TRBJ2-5	TGTGCCAGCAGCTTACCTAGCGGGGGACAAGAGACCCAGTACTTC	CASSLPSGGQETQYF
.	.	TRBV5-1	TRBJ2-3	TGCGCCAGCTCGTCGGGAGTGCATTCTAGCACAGATGCGCAGTATTTT	CASSSGVHSSTDAQYF
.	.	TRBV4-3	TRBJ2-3	TGCGCCAGCAGCCCTGGTAGAAGGGATACGCAGTATTTT	CASSPGRRDTQYF
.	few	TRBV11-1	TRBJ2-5	TGTGCCAGCAGCTCACGAGTTGGACAGCAAGAGACCCAGTACTTC	CASSSRVGQQETQYF
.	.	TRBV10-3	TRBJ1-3	TGTGGAACTGCTTACTCTGGAAACACCATATATTTT	CGTAYSGNTIYF
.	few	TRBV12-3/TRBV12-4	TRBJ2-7	TGTGCCAGCAGTTTAGGACAGTCACTGCCCTACGAGCAGTACTTC	CASSLGQSLPYEQYF
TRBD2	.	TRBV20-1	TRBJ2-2	TGCAGTGCTAGGCCACCAGCGGGGGGCTCGTATGGTGGGGAGCTGTTTTTT	CSARPPAGGSYGGELFF
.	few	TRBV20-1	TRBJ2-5	TGCAGTGCTAGAATCGTGGGAATCCAAGAGACCCAGTACTTC	CSARIVGIQETQYF
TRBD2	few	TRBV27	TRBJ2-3	TGTGCCAGCAGCCTCCCGGGACTAGATACGTATTTT	CASSLPGLDTYF
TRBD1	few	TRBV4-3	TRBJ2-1	TGCGCCAGCAGCCAAGATTTCCGGGACAGTATCTACAATGAGCAGTTCTTC	CASSQDFRDSIYNEQFF
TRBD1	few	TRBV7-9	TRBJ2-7	TGTGCCAGCACCGATTCCGGGACAGGGGACAAAGTGCAGTACTTC	CASTDSGTGDKVQYF
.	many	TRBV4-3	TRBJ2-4	TGCGCCAGCAGCCAAGGGGTAGCCAAAAACATTCAGTACTTC	CASSQGVAKNIQYF
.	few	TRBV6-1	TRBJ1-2	TGTGCCAGCAGTGACTTTGAATTCATACACCCTGCAAGGGGCTACACCTTC	CASSDFEFIHPARGYTF
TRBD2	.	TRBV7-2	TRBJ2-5	TGTGCCAGCAGCTGGCCCGGGACTAGAAGAGAGACCCAGTACTTC	CASSWPGTRRETQYF
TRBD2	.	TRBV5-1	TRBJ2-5	TGCGCCAGCAGCTCTGGACTAGCGGGACTCGGAGAGACCCAGTACTTC	CASSSGLAGLGETQYF
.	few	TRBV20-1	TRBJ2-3	TGCAGTGCCGCCCCCGGGACCTCAAAGCGAGATACGCAGTATTTT	CSAAPGTSKRDTQYF
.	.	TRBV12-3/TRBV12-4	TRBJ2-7	TGTGCCAGCAGTCCGAGCCCGGCGGGGCCCGAGCAGTACTTC	CASSPSPAGPEQYF
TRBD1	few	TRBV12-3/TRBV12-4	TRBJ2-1	TGTGCCAGCAGTACTCCGGGACAGGGAAGGAATGAGCAGTTCTTC	CASSTPGQGRNEQFF
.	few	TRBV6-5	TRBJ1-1	TGTGCCAGCAGTTACTTCACAGAGGACACTGAAGCTTTCTTT	CASSYFTEDTEAFF
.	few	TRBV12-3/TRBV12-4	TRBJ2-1	TGTGCCAGCAGGTCTAGCTCCTACAATGAGCAGTTCTTC	CASRSSSYNEQFF
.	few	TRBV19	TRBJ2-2	TGTGCCAGTAAAGGCGGAGGGGCTAACACCGGGGAGCTGTTTTTT	CASKGGGANTGELFF
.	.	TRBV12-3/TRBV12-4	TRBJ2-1	TGTGCCAGCAGTCCAACGGGACTCTATTTCGAGCAGTTCTTC	CASSPTGLYFEQFF
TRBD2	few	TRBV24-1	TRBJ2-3	TGTGCCACCAGTGACCCTAGCGGGGGAGTCCGGGATACGCAGTATTTT	CATSDPSGGVRDTQYF
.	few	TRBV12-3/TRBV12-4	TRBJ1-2	TGTGCCAGCAGTTCCGGACCGTACTATGGCTACACCTTC	CASSSGPYYGYTF
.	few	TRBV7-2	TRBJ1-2	TGTGCCAGCAGTCCTAGGGGGTGGGAATATGGCTACACCTTC	CASSPRGWEYGYTF
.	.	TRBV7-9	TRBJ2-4	TGTGCCAGCAGCTTAGATCAGGGACACCTAGCAGTTCAGTACTTC	CASSLDQGHLAVQYF
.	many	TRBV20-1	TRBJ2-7	TGCAGTGCTAGTTCCGGGGAGTACGAGCAGTACTTC	CSASSGEYEQYF
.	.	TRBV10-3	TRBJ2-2	TGTGCCATCCCTTTGATACAGGGGAACACCGGGGAGCTGTTTTTT	CAIPLIQGNTGELFF
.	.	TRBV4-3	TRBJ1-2	TGCGCCAGCAGCCAAGAAGTCGGGGGACATCGAAACTATGGCTACACCTTC	CASSQEVGGHRNYGYTF
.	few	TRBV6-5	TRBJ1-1	TGTGCCAGCAGTTACTCGAGCAGGGCCGCTGAAGCTTTCTTT	CASSYSSRAAEAFF
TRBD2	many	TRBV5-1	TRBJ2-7	TGCGCCAGCGGTGATAGCGGGGGATCCTACGAGCAGTACTTC	CASGDSGGSYEQYF
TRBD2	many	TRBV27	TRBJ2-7	TGTGCCAGTCGGCGGGGGGGGGTGGTCTACGAGCAGTACTTC	CASRRGGVVYEQYF
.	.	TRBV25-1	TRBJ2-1	TGTGCCAGCAGTGTCCGGGTGTTAGGGCAGAATGAGCAGTTCTTC	CASSVRVLGQNEQFF
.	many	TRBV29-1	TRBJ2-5	TGCAGCGTTGAAGATTGGACGGAAGAGACCCAGTACTTC	CSVEDWTEETQYF
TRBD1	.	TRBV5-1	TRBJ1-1	TGCGCCAGCAGCCCACAGGGGGCTTCTACTGAAGCTTTCTTT	CASSPQGASTEAFF
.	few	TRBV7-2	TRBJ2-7	TGTGCCAGCAGGGGCACCTTGGGGGAGCAGTACTTC	CASRGTLGEQYF
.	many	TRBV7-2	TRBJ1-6	TGTGCCAGCAGCTTACAGTCTGGGAGCTCCTATAATTCACCCCTCCACTTT	CASSLQSGSSYNSPLHF
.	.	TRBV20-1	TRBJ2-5	TGCAGTGCTCCAGGGGGGGTGAGGGATGGGACCCAGTACTTC	CSAPGGVRDGTQYF
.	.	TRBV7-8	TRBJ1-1	TGTGCCAGCAGCTTAGATCGTGGGGGGGAGGGAGCTTTCTTT	CASSLDRGGEGAFF
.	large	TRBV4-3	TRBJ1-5	TGCGCCAGCAGCCAATCGGCTGGGACGTCTAGCAATCAGCCCCAGCATTTT	CASSQSAGTSSNQPQHF
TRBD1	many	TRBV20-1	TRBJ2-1	TGCAGTGTTCCGTCGGACAGGGAGAATGAGCAGTTCTTC	CSVPSDRENEQFF
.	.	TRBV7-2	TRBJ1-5	TGTGCCAGCAGCTTAGGGCCTGGGGGCAATCAGCCCCAGCATTTT	CASSLGPGGNQPQHF
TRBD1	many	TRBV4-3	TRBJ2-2	TGCGCCAGCAGCCAAGTCTACAGGGGCCTTTCGAACACCGGGGAGCTGTTTTTT	CASSQVYRGLSNTGELFF
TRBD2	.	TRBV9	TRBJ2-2	TGTGCCAGCAGCGTAGTTCCAGCGGGAGTGGCTAACACCGGGGAGCTGTTTTTT	CASSVVPAGVANTGELFF
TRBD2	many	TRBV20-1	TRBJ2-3	TGCAGTGCTCCTGGACTAGGTGTTAGGTTGACAGATACGCAGTATTTT	CSAPGLGVRLTDTQYF